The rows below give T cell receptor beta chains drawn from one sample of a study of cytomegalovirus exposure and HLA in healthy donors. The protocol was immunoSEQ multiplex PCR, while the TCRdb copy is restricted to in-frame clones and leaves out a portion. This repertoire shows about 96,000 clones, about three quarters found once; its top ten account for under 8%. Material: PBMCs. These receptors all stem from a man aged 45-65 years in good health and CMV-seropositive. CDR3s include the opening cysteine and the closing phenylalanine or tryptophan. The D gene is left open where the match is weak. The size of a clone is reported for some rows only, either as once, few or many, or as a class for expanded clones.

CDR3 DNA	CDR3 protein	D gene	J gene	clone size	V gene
TGTGCCAGCAGCCGGGACAGCTATAGCAATCAGCCCCAGAATTTT	CASSRDSYSNQPQNF	TRBD1	TRBJ1-5	NA	TRBV7-2
TGTGCCAGCAGACAGACTAGGGTCAATGAGCAGTTCTTC	CASRQTRVNEQFF	NA	TRBJ2-1	NA	TRBV6-5
TGTGCCATCCGGACACCGACCGGGGAGACCCAGTACTTC	CAIRTPTGETQYF	NA	TRBJ2-5	NA	TRBV28
TGTGCCAGACCAGACAGGCAGCCTTATAGCAATCAGCCCCAGCATTTT	CARPDRQPYSNQPQHF	NA	TRBJ1-5	NA	TRBV19
TGTGCCAGCAGTCTAAACAATCCCACAGGAGATGGTAGGGAAAAACTGTTTTTT	CASSLNNPTGDGREKLFF	NA	TRBJ1-4	few	TRBV28
TGTGCCAGCAGCGCTCCGGGACAGGGGTCCTCCTACGAGCAGTACTTC	CASSAPGQGSSYEQYF	TRBD1	TRBJ2-7	NA	TRBV9
TGTGCCATCAGCGCGACAGGGGGTAGTAATTCACCCCTCAACTTT	CAISATGGSNSPLNF	TRBD1	TRBJ1-6	NA	TRBV10-3
TGTGCCACCAGCAGAGAACAGGGAACCACCGGGGAGCTGTTTTTT	CATSREQGTTGELFF	NA	TRBJ2-2	NA	TRBV15
TGTGCCATCAGGGGGGGAGGACTTGAAGCTTTCTTT	CAIRGGGLEAFF	NA	TRBJ1-1	once	TRBV10-3
TGTGCCAGCAGCTTAGGTTGGGACAGGGGTGCCTACGAGCAGTACTTC	CASSLGWDRGAYEQYF	TRBD1	TRBJ2-7	NA	TRBV11-1
TGTGCCAGCAGCGAAAAACAGGTGAATTCTGGAAACACCATATATTTT	CASSEKQVNSGNTIYF	NA	TRBJ1-3	NA	TRBV7-9
TGCGCCAGCAGCCAGGCCCCGGGACTATCGCTTTATGAGCAGTTCTTC	CASSQAPGLSLYEQFF	TRBD2	TRBJ2-1	few	TRBV4-1
TGTGCCAGCAGTGAAATCCCCGGGACAGGGGGCGAGCAGTACTTC	CASSEIPGTGGEQYF	TRBD1	TRBJ2-7	NA	TRBV6-1
TGTGCCAGCAGTTTATGGAATTCGGGGTGCGAGCAGTACTTC	CASSLWNSGCEQYF	NA	TRBJ2-7	once	TRBV28
TGTGCCAGCAGCTTTAATACTAGAATGGGGGAGCAGTACTTC	CASSFNTRMGEQYF	NA	TRBJ2-7	NA	TRBV13
TGTGCCAGCAGCTTAGGACAGGGCCTTGAAGCTTTCTTT	CASSLGQGLEAFF	TRBD1	TRBJ1-1	NA	TRBV7-7
TGTGCCAGCAGTTACGATAAGGGGGGGATCGGTTCACCCCTCCACTTT	CASSYDKGGIGSPLHF	NA	TRBJ1-6	NA	TRBV6-5
TGTGCCAGCAGCCCGGACAGGGTTCGAACTGAAGCTTTCTTT	CASSPDRVRTEAFF	TRBD1	TRBJ1-1	NA	TRBV7-9